Listed here are 8 T cell receptor beta chains from one sample, sequenced in a study of CD8+CD57+ T cells in acquired aplastic anemia. Patients chosen for sequencing had shown CD8+CD57+ cell expansion by flow cytometry. Genomic DNA templated the TCR beta VDJ and CDR3 profiling. TCRdb fed the reads into MiXCR, producing one record per CDR3 protein. Of roughly 170,000 distinct CDR3 sequences in the sample, around 50% were seen once. Sequencing input: sorted CD4+, CD8+, or CD8+CD57+ T cells (not recorded which) from PBMCs. The receptors shown here come from a human donor with aplastic anemia.

This CDR3 is CSARISGDTEAFF. The CDR3 DNA reads TGCAGTGCTAGAATCTCAGGGGATACTGAAGCTTTCTTT. The chain recombines TRBV20-1 with TRBJ1-1; possible D gene TRBD1, 6 bases. The CDR3 runs to 13 residues. The germline V gene has CDR1 DFQATT and CDR2 SNEGSKA (reference sequence). Trimming took off 2 bases at V and 5 bases at J, with 12 bases between the two ends.

This clonotype is a singleton in its sample. This chain links TRBV2 with TRBJ1-6, with D perhaps matching TRBD1 (5 bases). The CDR3 extends over 15 amino acids. V was shortened by 6 bases and J by 6 bases, with 15 bases between the two germline ends. CDR1 is SNHLY, CDR2 FYNNEI, per germline. CDR3 sequence reads: CASRRGRIANSPLHF. CDR3 nucleotides: TGTGCCAGCAGGAGGGGTAGGATCGCTAATTCACCCCTCCACTTT.

This clonotype was counted ten times or more. The V and J genes are TRBV20-1 and TRBJ2-2; D is undetermined. The CDR3 length is 14 residues. The V gene lost 1 base and the J gene lost 2 bases, with 8 bases spanning the gap. Germline V gene data show CDR1 as DFQATT and CDR2 as SNEGSKA (reference sequence). CDR3: CSARGDPNTGELFF. In DNA, the CDR3 is TGCAGTGCTAGAGGCGACCCTAACACCGGGGAGCTGTTTTTT.

The chain combines TRBV10-2 with TRBJ1-5; 11 bases are a match to TRBD1. CDR3 length: 16 residues. The V gene's germline CDR1 is WSHSY and CDR2 SAAADI. V shed 2 bases, J shed 1 base, and the junction held 1 base outside the gene matches. CDR3 residues: CASSEGQGASNQPQHF. The CDR3 region has the DNA TGCGCCAGCAGTGAGGGACAGGGGGCAAGCAATCAGCCCCAGCATTTT.

This clonotype was picked up one time. This may arise from a read error, as a much more abundant clone is one base away. The CDR3 ends on some other residue instead of the conserved phenylalanine or tryptophan, so this is likely a read error. The chain links TRBV6-1 to TRBJ1-1; D unclear. Germline CDR1 is MNHNS and CDR2 is SASEGT. The CDR3 extends over 14 amino acids. The V end lost 5 bases, the J end lost 0 bases, and 10 bases lay between the germline ends. The CDR3 loop reads CASSRGFMNTEAFS. CDR3 bases: TGTGCCAGCAGTCGAGGGTTCATGAACACTGAAGCTTTCTCT.

Comments on this clonotype: This may be a read error: a much more frequent sequence differs by one nucleotide. The V gene is TRBV27, the J gene TRBJ2-5, with 9 bases that match TRBD1. The CDR3 sequence is 16 residues long. Per germline, CDR1 MNHEY and CDR2 SMNVEV (reference sequence). CDR3 sequence (DNA): TGTGCCAGCAGTTTATTGGGGACAGGGTTTGGTGAGACCCAGTGCTTC. Translating it yields CASSLLGTGFGETQCF.

This clonotype was seen a handful of times. The genes are TRBV29-1 and TRBJ1-2; TRBD1 is a possible D gene (5 bases). The CDR3 is made up of 14 amino acids. Germline CDR1 is SQVTM and CDR2 is ANQGSEA. V lost 4 bases and J lost 1, with 13 bases in between. CDR3 nucleotides: TGCAGCGTTGGACCTAACAGGAATAACTATGGCTACACCTTC. This codes for CSVGPNRNNYGYTF.

This clonotype was counted between two and nine times. Its ends do not fully match the called genes, so a read error is possible. J is TRBJ2-2 and V is TRBV10-2; TRBD2 is a possible D gene (7 bases). From germline, CDR1 is WSHSY and CDR2 SAAADI. CDR3 length: 15 residues. DNA of the CDR3: TGTGCCAGCACCATTGGGGGGGGGCCCACCGGGGAGCTGTTTTTT. It specifies CASTIGGGPTGELFF.